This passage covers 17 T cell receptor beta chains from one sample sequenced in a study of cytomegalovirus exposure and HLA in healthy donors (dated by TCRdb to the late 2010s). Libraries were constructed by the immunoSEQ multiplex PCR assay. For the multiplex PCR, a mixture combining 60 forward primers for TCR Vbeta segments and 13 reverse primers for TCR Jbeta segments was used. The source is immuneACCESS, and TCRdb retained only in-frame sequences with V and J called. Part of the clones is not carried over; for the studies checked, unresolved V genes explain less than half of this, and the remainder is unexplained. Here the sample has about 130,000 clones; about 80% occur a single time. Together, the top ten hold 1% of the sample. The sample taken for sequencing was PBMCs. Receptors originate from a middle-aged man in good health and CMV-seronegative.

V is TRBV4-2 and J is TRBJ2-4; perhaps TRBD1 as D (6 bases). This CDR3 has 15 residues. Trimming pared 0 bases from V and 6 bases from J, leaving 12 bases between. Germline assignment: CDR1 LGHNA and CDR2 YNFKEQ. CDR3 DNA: TGTGCCAGCAGCCAAGATTTACAGGGCAGAAACATTCAGTACTTC. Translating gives CASSQDLQGRNIQYF.

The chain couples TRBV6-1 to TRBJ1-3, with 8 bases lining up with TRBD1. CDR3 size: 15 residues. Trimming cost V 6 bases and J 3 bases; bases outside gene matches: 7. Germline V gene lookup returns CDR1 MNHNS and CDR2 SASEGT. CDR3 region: CASSWDRRFGNTIYF. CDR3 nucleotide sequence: TGTGCCAGCAGCTGGGACAGGAGATTTGGAAACACCATATATTTT.

The CDR3 region is CASSVQGISNQPQHF. The CDR3 DNA reads as TGTGCCAGTAGTGTGCAGGGGATTAGCAATCAGCCCCAGCATTTT. This chain joins TRBV19 and TRBJ1-5; perhaps TRBD1 as D (6 bases). The germline gives CDR1 LNHDA, CDR2 SQIVND (reference sequence). V lost 5 bases and J lost 0, with 11 bases in between. The CDR3 has 15 residues.

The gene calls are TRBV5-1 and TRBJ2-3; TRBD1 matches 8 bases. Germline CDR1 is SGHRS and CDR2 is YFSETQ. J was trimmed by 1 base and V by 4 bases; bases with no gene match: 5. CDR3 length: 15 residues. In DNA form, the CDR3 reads TGCGCCAGCAGCACCCAGACAGGGGGCACAGATACGCAGTATTTT. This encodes CASSTQTGGTDTQYF.

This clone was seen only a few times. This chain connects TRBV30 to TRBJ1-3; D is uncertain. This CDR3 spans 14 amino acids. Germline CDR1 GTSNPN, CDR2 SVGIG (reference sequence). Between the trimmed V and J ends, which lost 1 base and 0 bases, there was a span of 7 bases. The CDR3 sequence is CAWSAGLSGNTIYF. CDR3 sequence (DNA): TGTGCCTGGAGTGCAGGTCTCTCTGGAAACACCATATATTTT.

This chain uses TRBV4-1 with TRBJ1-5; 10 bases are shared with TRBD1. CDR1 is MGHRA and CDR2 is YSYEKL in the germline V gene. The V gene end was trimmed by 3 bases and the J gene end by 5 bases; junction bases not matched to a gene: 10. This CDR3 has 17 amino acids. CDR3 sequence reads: CASSQDKPGQGYQPQHF. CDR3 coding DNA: TGCGCCAGCAGCCAGGATAAGCCGGGACAGGGGTATCAGCCCCAGCATTTT.

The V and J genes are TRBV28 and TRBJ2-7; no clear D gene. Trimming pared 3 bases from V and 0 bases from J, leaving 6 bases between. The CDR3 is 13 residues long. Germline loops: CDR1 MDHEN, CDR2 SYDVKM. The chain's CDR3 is CASSFSSSYEQYF. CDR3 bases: TGTGCCAGCAGTTTTTCCAGCTCCTACGAGCAGTACTTC.

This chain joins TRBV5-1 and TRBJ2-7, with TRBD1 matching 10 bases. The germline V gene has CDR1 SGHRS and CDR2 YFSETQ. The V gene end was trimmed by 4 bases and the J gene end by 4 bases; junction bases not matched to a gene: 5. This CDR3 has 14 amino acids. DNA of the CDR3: TGCGCCAGCAGCATCCGGGACAGGGGTTACGAGCAGTACTTC. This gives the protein CASSIRDRGYEQYF.

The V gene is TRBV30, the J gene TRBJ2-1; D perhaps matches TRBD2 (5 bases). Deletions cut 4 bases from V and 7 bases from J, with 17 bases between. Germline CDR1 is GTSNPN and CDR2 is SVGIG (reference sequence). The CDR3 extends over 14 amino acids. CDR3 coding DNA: TGTGCCTGGACCCTGGGTGGGAGCTTAAATGAGCAGTTCTTC. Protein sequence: CAWTLGGSLNEQFF. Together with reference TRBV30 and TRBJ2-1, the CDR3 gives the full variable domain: SQTIHQWPATLVQPVGSPLSLECTVEGTSNPNLYWYRQAAGRGLQLLFYSVGIGQISSEVPQNLSASRPQDRQFILSSKKLLLSDSGFYLCAWTLGGSLNEQFFGPGTRLTVL.

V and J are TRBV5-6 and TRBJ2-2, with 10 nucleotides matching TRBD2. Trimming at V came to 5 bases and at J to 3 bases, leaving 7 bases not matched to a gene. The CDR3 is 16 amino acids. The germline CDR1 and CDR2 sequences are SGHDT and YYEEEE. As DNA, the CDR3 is TGTGCCAGCAGACGAGCGGGAGGGGTCTACACCGGGGAGCTGTTTTTT. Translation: CASRRAGGVYTGELFF.

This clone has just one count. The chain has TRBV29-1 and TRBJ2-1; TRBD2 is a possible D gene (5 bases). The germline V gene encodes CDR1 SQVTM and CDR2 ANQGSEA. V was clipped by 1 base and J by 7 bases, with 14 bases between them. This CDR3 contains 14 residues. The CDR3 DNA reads TGCAGCGTTGAAGCCTGGCTGACGGGGAATGAGCAGTTCTTC. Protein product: CSVEAWLTGNEQFF.

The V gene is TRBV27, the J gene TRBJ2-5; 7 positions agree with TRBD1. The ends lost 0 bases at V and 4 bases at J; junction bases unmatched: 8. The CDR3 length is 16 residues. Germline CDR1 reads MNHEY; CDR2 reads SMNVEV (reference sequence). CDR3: CASSLSYRGRTETQYF. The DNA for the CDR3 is TGTGCCAGCAGTTTATCGTACAGGGGTCGTACAGAGACCCAGTACTTC.

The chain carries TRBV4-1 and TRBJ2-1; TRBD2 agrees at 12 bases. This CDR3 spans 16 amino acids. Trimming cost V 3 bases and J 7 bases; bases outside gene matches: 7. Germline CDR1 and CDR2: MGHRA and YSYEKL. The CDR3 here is CASSHPLAGGPNEQFF. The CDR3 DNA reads TGCGCCAGCAGCCATCCCCTAGCGGGGGGGCCGAATGAGCAGTTCTTC.

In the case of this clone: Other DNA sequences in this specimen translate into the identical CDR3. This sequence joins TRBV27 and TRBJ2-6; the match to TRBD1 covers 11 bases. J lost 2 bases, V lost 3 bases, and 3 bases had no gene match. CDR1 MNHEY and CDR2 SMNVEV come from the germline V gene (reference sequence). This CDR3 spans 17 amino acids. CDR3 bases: TGTGCCAGCAGTTTCGGACAGGGGGCTGCTGGGGCCAACGTCCTGACTTTC. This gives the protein CASSFGQGAAGANVLTF.

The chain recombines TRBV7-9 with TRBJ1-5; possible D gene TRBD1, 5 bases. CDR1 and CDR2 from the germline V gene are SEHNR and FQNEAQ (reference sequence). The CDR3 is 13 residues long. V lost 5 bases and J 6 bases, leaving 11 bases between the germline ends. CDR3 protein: CASSLGGTQPQHF. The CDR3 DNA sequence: TGTGCCAGCAGCCTCGGGGGGACTCAGCCCCAGCATTTT. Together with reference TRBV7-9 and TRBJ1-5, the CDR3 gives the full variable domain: DTGVSQNPRHKITKRGQNVTFRCDPISEHNRLYWYRQTLGQGPEFLTYFQNEAQLEKSRLLSDRFSAERPKGSFSTLEIQRTEQGDSAMYLCASSLGGTQPQHFGDGTRLSIL.

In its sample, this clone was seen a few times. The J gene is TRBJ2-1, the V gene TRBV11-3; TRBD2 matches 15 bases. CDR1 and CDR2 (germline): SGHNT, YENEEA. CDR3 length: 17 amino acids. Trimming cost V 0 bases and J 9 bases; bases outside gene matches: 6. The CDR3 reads CASSLEARTSGRGEQFF. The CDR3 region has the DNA TGTGCCAGCAGCTTAGAAGCTAGGACTAGCGGGAGGGGTGAGCAGTTCTTC.

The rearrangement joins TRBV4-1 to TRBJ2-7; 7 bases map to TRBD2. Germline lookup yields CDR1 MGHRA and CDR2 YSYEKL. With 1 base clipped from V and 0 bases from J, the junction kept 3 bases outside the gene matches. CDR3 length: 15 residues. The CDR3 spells CASSQGTRSSYEQYF. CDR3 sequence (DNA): TGCGCCAGCAGCCAAGGGACTAGGAGCTCCTACGAGCAGTACTTC.